Reported below is one T cell receptor beta chain. The entry originates in a study of blood T cell repertoires in COVID-19. Study information: Sites across the United States, Italy and Spain contributed samples from acute and convalescent COVID-19. Sources were T cells, B-cell-depleted T cells, or PBMCs; the material itself was cDNA or gDNA.

Looked up from germline, CDR1 is KGHSH and CDR2 is LQKENI. V lost 6 bases and J 0 bases, leaving 12 bases between the germline ends. The length of the CDR3 is 14 residues. Sequencing was performed with immunoSEQ multiplex PCR; in TCRdb, only in-frame clones are kept and a portion is missing. This sample yields 150,000 to 200,000 clones, of which around 90% are seen a single time; around 0.63% belongs to the top ten. The sequencing sample was made of peripheral blood. The sequence was collected from a man between 60 and 75 years old with COVID-19, enrolled during active disease. The V call is TRBV18, the J call TRBJ2-7, with a possible D match to TRBD1 (5 bases). The CDR3 DNA reads as TGTGCCAGCTCCGACGGACACCACTCCTACGAGCAGTACTTC. Protein sequence: CASSDGHHSYEQYF.